The 15 T cell receptor beta chains below come from one sample, sequenced in a study of identical twins. MiXCR, applied by TCRdb to the 5' RACE reads, yields one record per CDR3 protein. The table includes 150,000 or so distinct CDR3 sequences, roughly 3.2% detected once. The specimen was memory T cells sorted from blood. These receptor sequences come from a young man in good health.

This clonotype was observed many times. The chain links TRBV7-8 to TRBJ2-5; 9 nucleotides align to TRBD2. This CDR3 has 14 amino acids. V was pared by 5 bases and J by 5 bases, with 6 bases of the junction left unmatched. Germline CDR1 SGHVS, CDR2 FQNEAQ. CDR3 protein: CASSEAGGRETQYF. CDR3 in DNA: TGTGCCAGCAGCGAAGCGGGAGGCAGGGAGACCCAGTACTTC.

There are many counts of this clonotype. The chain combines TRBV7-9 with TRBJ2-3; D remains ambiguous. Trimming removed 8 bases at V and 2 bases at J, with 11 bases between. This CDR3 contains 13 residues. Germline V gives CDR1 SEHNR, CDR2 FQNEAQ (reference sequence). DNA of the CDR3: TGTGCCAGCCGCCGGTTTAACACAGATACGCAGTATTTT. It yields the protein CASRRFNTDTQYF.

Note on this clonotype: A much larger clone lies a single base off, so this may be a read error. The rearrangement joins TRBV7-2 to TRBJ1-6; D remains ambiguous. This CDR3 spans 11 amino acids. CDR1 is SGHTA, CDR2 FQGNSA, per germline. V lost 5 bases and J lost 8, with 4 bases in between. CDR3 sequence: CASSNDSPLHF. The CDR3 DNA is TGTGCCAGCAGCAACGATTCACCCCTCCACTTT.

Many counts were recorded for this clonotype. The rearrangement uses TRBV4-2 and TRBJ2-3, with 7 bases aligning to TRBD2. V shed 3 bases, J shed 1 base, and the junction held 16 bases outside the gene matches. Germline V lookup: CDR1 LGHNA, CDR2 YNFKEQ. The CDR3 extends over 19 amino acids. Written as DNA, the CDR3 is TGTGCCAGCAGCCATCCGCTTTCTTTAGTAGCGGGTCGCACAGATACGCAGTATTTT. As protein: CASSHPLSLVAGRTDTQYF.

This clonotype came up many times. This sequence joins TRBV7-6 and TRBJ2-5; 10 bases are a match to TRBD2. The CDR3 is 16 amino acids. The trim removed 4 bases at V and 6 bases at J, leaving 11 bases unmatched. Germline values: CDR1 SGHVS, CDR2 FNYEAQ. This chain's CDR3 is CASSSSPAGGGKTQYF. The CDR3 DNA sequence: TGTGCCAGCAGCTCAAGCCCAGCGGGAGGGGGTAAGACCCAGTACTTC.

In this sample, this clonotype turned up once. The gene calls are TRBV4-1 and TRBJ2-7; 7 bases align to TRBD2. This CDR3 contains 14 residues. The ends lost 3 bases at V and 2 bases at J; junction bases unmatched: 4. Germline V gene sequence: CDR1 MGHRA, CDR2 YSYEKL. The DNA of the CDR3 is TGCGCCAGCAGCCATCCGGGAGGCCCCTACGAGCAGTACTTC. Protein: CASSHPGGPYEQYF.

In its sample, this clonotype was seen many times. CDR3 sequence reads: CASSKDTDTDTQYF. In nucleotides, the CDR3 is TGTGCCAGCAGTAAGGACACTGACACAGATACGCAGTATTTT. This chain connects TRBV12-3 or TRBV12-4 to TRBJ2-3; D may be TRBD1 (5 bases). The CDR3 runs 14 residues. The V and J ends lost 5 bases and 2 bases respectively, with 11 bases between them.

At least ten counts were recorded for this clonotype. The rearrangement links TRBV7-2 to TRBJ2-5; a possible D gene is TRBD1 (6 bases). V lost 2 bases and J lost 4, with 8 bases in between. The CDR3 length is 13 residues. The germline V gene encodes CDR1 SGHTA and CDR2 FQGNSA. The CDR3 protein is CASSLWGRETQYF. The CDR3 DNA reads TGTGCCAGCAGCTTATGGGGGCGAGAGACCCAGTACTTC.

This clonotype was observed many times. The chain joins TRBV14 to TRBJ2-1; a possible D gene is TRBD1 (6 bases). This CDR3 has 13 amino acids. Between the trimmed V and J ends, which lost 1 base and 13 bases, there was a span of 14 bases. Per germline, CDR1 SGHDN and CDR2 FVKESK. CDR3 in amino acids: CASSQVQGPVQFF. CDR3 nucleotides: TGTGCCAGCAGCCAAGTACAGGGACCGGTACAGTTCTTC.

Many counts were recorded for this clonotype. The chain is built from TRBV10-2 and TRBJ1-5, with 11 positions matching TRBD1. Germline-derived CDR1 and CDR2 are WSHSY and SAAADI. V lost 8 bases, J lost 5 bases, and 5 bases stayed unmatched. The CDR3 has 14 residues. The CDR3 loop reads CASHGQGADQPQHF. CDR3 DNA sequence: TGCGCCAGCCACGGACAGGGGGCTGATCAGCCCCAGCATTTT.

This clonotype was observed at least ten times. The V and J genes are TRBV5-6 and TRBJ2-6; 8 positions agree with TRBD1. The CDR3 runs 16 residues. The V gene end was trimmed by 2 bases and the J gene end by 1 base; junction bases not matched to a gene: 2. Germline-derived CDR1 and CDR2 are SGHDT and YYEEEE. CDR3 region: CASSFQGASGANVLTF. As DNA, the CDR3 is TGTGCCAGCAGCTTTCAGGGGGCGTCTGGGGCCAACGTCCTGACTTTC.

This clonotype was found many times. The J gene is TRBJ1-1, the V gene TRBV28; a weak D match, TRBD1 (5 bases). Looked up from germline, CDR1 is MDHEN and CDR2 is SYDVKM. Trimming removed 6 bases at V and 0 bases at J, with 14 bases between. This CDR3 spans 15 amino acids. The CDR3 is CASRYGGVLNTEAFF. The CDR3, as DNA: TGTGCCAGCAGGTATGGAGGGGTACTGAACACTGAAGCTTTCTTT.

This clonotype has at least ten counts. This sequence joins TRBV10-3 and TRBJ2-7, with D possibly matching TRBD2 (6 bases). The V end was cut by 6 bases, the J end by 2 bases, with 17 bases between. The CDR3 runs to 15 residues. Germline CDR1 ENHRY, CDR2 SYGVKD. The CDR3 region has the DNA TGTGCCATCAGCCCACGGGGTTCGGGAGCCTACGAGCAGTACGTC. This translates into CAISPRGSGAYEQYV.

This clonotype was picked up many times. This chain joins TRBV20-1 and TRBJ2-4; the match to TRBD1 covers 8 bases. The V gene end was trimmed by 0 bases and the J gene end by 6 bases; junction bases not matched to a gene: 4. Germline lookup yields CDR1 DFQATT and CDR2 SNEGSKA (reference sequence). The CDR3 runs to 14 residues. CDR3 DNA sequence: TGCAGTGCTAGAGACAGGACAGGGAGAAACATTCAGTACTTC. Protein: CSARDRTGRNIQYF.

This clonotype was seen repeatedly, ten times or more. The chain carries TRBV4-1 and TRBJ2-3; 8 bases fit TRBD1. This CDR3 is built from 14 residues. Germline loops: CDR1 MGHRA, CDR2 YSYEKL. V lost 6 bases to trimming and J lost 3 bases; unmatched junction nucleotides: 5. The CDR3 sequence is CASRDREWTDTQYF. DNA of the CDR3: TGCGCCAGCAGGGACAGGGAATGGACAGATACGCAGTATTTT.